At least ten counts were recorded for the clone carrying this TCR beta chain. Its antigen is unknown. Sample time point: blood at routine non-recurrence follow-up after resection. Researchers sequenced whole RNA taken from tumor, nontumor lung or frozen PBMC without sorting. This sample stems from a study of spatial heterogeneity in lung cancer. Using its own MiXCR run on the 5' RACE reads, TCRdb lists one record per CDR3 protein. The sample holds 39,000 or so distinct CDR3 sequences, 10% to 13% seen once. Germline V gene lookup returns CDR1 DFQATT and CDR2 SNEGSKA (reference sequence). The CDR3 totals 15 residues. V shed 3 bases and J 7 bases; nucleotides not matched to a gene: 6. Whole-study results and caveats: In blood, ubiquitous expanded tumor TCRs appeared more at resection than follow-up.

The TCR was taken from a female donor with early-stage non-small cell lung cancer. Sequences were derived from PBMCs, sampled at follow-up. The V gene is TRBV20-1, the J gene TRBJ1-4, with 12 bases aligning to TRBD1. Here the CDR3 reads CSASGTGGLREKLFF. The CDR3 DNA follows: TGCAGTGCTAGCGGGACAGGGGGCTTGCGTGAAAAACTGTTTTTT.